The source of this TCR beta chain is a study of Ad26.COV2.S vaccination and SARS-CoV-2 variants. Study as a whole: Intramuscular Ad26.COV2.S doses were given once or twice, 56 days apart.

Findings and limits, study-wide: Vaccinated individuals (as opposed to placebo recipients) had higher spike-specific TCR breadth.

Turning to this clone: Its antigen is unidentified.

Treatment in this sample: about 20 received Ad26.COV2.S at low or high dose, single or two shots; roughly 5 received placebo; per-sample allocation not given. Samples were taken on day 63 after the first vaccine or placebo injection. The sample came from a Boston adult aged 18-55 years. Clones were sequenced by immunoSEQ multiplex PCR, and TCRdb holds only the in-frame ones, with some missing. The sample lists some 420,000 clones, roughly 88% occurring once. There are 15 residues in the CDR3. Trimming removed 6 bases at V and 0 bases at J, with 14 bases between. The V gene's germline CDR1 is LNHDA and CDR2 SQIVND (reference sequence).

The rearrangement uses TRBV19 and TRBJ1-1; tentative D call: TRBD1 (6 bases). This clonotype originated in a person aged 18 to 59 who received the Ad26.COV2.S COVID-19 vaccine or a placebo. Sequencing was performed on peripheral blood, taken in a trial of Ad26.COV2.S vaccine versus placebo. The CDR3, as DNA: TGTGCCAGTAGCCCCGGGGAGGGGGTGAACACTGAAGCTTTCTTT. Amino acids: CASSPGEGVNTEAFF.